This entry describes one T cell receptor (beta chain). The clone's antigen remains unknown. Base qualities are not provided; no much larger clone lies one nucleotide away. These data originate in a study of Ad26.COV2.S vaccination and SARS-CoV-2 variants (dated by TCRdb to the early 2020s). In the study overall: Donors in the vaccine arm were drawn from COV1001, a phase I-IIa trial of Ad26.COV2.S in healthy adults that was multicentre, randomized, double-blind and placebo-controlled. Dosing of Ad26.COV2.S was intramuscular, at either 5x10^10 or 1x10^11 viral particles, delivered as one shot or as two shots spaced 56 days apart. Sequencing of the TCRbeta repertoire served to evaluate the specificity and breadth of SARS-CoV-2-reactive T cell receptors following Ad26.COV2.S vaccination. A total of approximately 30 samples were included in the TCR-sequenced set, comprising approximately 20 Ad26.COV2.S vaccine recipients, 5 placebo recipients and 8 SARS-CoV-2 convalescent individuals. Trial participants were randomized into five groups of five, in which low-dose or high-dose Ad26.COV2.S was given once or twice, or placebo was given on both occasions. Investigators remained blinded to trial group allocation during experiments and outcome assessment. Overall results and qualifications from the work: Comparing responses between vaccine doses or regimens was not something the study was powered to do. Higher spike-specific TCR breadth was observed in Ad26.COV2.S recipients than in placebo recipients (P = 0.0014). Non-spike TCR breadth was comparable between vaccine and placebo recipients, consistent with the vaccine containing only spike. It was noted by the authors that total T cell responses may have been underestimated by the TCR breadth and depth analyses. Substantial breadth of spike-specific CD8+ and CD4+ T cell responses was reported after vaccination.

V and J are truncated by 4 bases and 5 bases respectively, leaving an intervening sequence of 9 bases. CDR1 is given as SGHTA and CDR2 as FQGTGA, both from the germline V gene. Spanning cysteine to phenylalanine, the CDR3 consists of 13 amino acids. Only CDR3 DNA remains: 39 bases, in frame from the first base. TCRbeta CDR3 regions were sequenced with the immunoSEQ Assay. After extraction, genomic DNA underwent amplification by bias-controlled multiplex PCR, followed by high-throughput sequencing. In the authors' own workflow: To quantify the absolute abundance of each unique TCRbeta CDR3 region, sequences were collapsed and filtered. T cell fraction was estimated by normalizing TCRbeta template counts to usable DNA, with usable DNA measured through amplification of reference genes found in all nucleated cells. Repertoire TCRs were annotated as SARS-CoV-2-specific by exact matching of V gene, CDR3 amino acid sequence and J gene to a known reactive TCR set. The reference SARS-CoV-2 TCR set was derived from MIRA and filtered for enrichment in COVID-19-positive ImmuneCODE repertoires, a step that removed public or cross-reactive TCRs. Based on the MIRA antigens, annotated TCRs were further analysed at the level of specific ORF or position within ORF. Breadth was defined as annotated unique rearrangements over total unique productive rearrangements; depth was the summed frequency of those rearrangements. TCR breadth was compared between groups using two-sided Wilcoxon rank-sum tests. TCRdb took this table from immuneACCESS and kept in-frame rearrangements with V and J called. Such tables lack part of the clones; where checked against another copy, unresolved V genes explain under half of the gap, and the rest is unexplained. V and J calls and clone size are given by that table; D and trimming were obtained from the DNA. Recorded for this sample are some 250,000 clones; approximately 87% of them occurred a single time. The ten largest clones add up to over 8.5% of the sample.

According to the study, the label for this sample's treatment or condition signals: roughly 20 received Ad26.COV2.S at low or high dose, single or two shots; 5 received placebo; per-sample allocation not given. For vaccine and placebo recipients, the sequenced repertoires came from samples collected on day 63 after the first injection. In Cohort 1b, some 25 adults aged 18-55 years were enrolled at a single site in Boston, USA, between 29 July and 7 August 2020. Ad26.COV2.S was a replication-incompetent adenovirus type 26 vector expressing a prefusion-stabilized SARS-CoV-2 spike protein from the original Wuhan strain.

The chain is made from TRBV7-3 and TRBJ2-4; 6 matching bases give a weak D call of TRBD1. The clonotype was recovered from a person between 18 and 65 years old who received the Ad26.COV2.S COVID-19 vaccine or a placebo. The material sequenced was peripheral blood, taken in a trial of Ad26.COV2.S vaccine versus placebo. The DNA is TGTGCCAGCAGCTCCGACAGGCAAAACATTCAGTACTTC. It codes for CASSSDRQNIQYF.